The 24 T cell receptor beta chains below all came from one sample that was sequenced in a study of shared clonotypes between healthy human individuals. Naive CD8 cells lacked CD45RO, underwent positive selection for CCR7 and left out terminally differentiated effector memory CD45RA+ cells. TCRdb's table, derived via immunoSEQ multiplex PCR, lists solely in-frame clones and lacks some. The sample records 2 million to 2.5 million clones, about 95% being singletons. The sample taken for sequencing was naive CD8+ T cells sorted from blood. Every receptor here comes from a man younger than 35 in good health.

In regard to this clone: Other DNA sequences in the same sample also yield this CDR3. The gene calls are TRBV9 and TRBJ1-4, with D perhaps matching TRBD1 (6 bases). Trimming cost V 0 bases and J 4 bases, with 10 bases left between them. The CDR3 runs 15 residues. Germline values: CDR1 SGDLS, CDR2 YYNGEE. The CDR3 loop reads CASSVGGALNEKLFF. The CDR3 coding sequence is TGTGCCAGCAGCGTAGGGGGGGCCCTTAATGAAAAACTGTTTTTT. Looking up the rest from reference TRBV9 and TRBJ1-4 gives the full variable domain: DSGVTQTPKHLITATGQRVTLRCSPRSGDLSVYWYQQSLDQGLQFLIQYYNGEERAKGNILERFSAQQFPDLHSELNLSSLELGDSALYFCASSVGGALNEKLFFGSGTQLSVL.

The chain uses TRBV4-1 and TRBJ2-1, with a possible D match to TRBD1 (5 bases). Trimming cost V 4 bases and J 2 bases, with 15 bases left between them. Germline V gives CDR1 MGHRA, CDR2 YSYEKL. The CDR3 is 16 amino acids. The CDR3: CASSPEEQAAYNEQFF. The CDR3 region has the DNA TGCGCCAGCAGCCCCGAAGAACAGGCGGCCTACAATGAGCAGTTCTTC.

This rearrangement joins TRBV6-1 to TRBJ1-6; a weak D match, TRBD1 (6 bases). The V end was cut by 3 bases, the J end by 0 bases, with 15 bases between. The germline CDR1 and CDR2 sequences are MNHNS and SASEGT. The CDR3 sequence is 18 residues long. In DNA form, the CDR3 reads TGTGCCAGCAGTGATGGAGTTACAGGGAGCTCCTATAATTCACCCCTCCACTTT. It specifies CASSDGVTGSSYNSPLHF.

The chain carries TRBV15 and TRBJ2-7; D could derive from TRBD1 or TRBD2 (5 bases each). The CDR3 has 15 residues. CDR1 and CDR2 from the germline V gene are LNHNV and YYDKDF (reference sequence). Between the trimmed V and J ends, which lost 0 bases and 2 bases, there was a span of 11 bases. The CDR3 loop is CATSREAGTTYEQYF. In nucleotides, the CDR3 is TGTGCCACCAGCAGAGAGGCAGGGACCACCTACGAGCAGTACTTC.

This rearrangement joins TRBV27 to TRBJ2-7, with a weak D call TRBD1 (6 bases). The CDR3 runs to 14 residues. The V end lost 2 bases, the J end lost 2 bases, and 10 bases lay between the germline ends. The germline V gene has CDR1 MNHEY and CDR2 SMNVEV (reference sequence). In DNA form, the CDR3 reads TGTGCCAGCAGTTTAGGGACACAAACCTACGAGCAGTACTTC. It yields the protein CASSLGTQTYEQYF.

Remarks on this clone: The same CDR3 also results from other DNA sequences found in this sample. This rearrangement joins TRBV13 to TRBJ2-7, with D uncertain. The germline V and J ends were trimmed by 0 bases and 5 bases, with 8 bases remaining between them. CDR3 length equals 13 residues. CDR1 and CDR2 from the germline V gene are PRHDT and FYEKMQ (reference sequence). The CDR3: CASSLGRAHEQYF. The DNA of the CDR3 is TGTGCCAGCAGCTTAGGACGGGCCCACGAGCAGTACTTC.

The V and J genes are TRBV9 and TRBJ2-7; TRBD1 agrees at 7 bases. The CDR3 contains 15 residues. Germline assignment: CDR1 SGDLS and CDR2 YYNGEE. V shed 1 base, J shed 7 bases, and the junction held 11 bases outside the gene matches. CDR3 sequence (DNA): TGTGCCAGCAGCGTAACCGGGACAGACCCGGGGGAGCAGTACTTC. Translation gives CASSVTGTDPGEQYF.

Remarks on this clone: A read error is possible here, since a much larger clone lies one base away. V gene TRBV6-6 combines with J gene TRBJ2-2; no clear D gene. Germline V gives CDR1 MNHNY, CDR2 SVGAGI (reference sequence). V was shortened by 2 bases and J by 1 base, with 5 bases between the two germline ends. This CDR3 spans 14 amino acids. The CDR3 spells CASSYVQNTGELFF. CDR3 coding DNA: TGTGCCAGCAGTTACGTACAGAACACCGGGGAGCTGTTTTTT.

The chain uses TRBV30 and TRBJ1-3, with 9 bases matching TRBD1. After removal of 4 bases from V and 4 bases from J, the junction contained 8 bases not matched to a gene. CDR3 length: 15 residues. Per germline, CDR1 GTSNPN and CDR2 SVGIG (reference sequence). CDR3 coding DNA: TGTGCCTGGACCCCGGACAGGGGAAGCGGAAACACCATATATTTT. It codes for CAWTPDRGSGNTIYF.

J is TRBJ2-7 and V is TRBV7-8; 10 bases match TRBD1. This CDR3 spans 15 amino acids. V shed 3 bases, J shed 0 bases, and the junction held 2 bases outside the gene matches. The V gene's germline CDR1 is SGHVS and CDR2 FQNEAQ. Here the CDR3 reads CASSFDRGLSYEQYF. CDR3 sequence (DNA): TGTGCCAGCAGCTTCGACAGGGGGCTCTCCTACGAGCAGTACTTC.

The CDR3 is CASSQTRVQGGTYEQYF. The CDR3 DNA sequence: TGTGCCAGCAGCCAAACCCGCGTCCAGGGAGGTACCTACGAGCAGTACTTC. The chain recombines TRBV14 with TRBJ2-7, with D tentatively TRBD2 (6 bases). Trimming cost V 2 bases and J 2 bases, with 19 bases left between them. From germline, CDR1 is SGHDN and CDR2 FVKESK. This CDR3 has 17 residues.

V gene TRBV2 combines with J gene TRBJ2-1, with 9 bases lining up with TRBD2. CDR1 is SNHLY, CDR2 FYNNEI, per germline. V gave up 8 bases and J gave up 0 bases; unmatched junction bases: 11. This CDR3 is 17 amino acids long. The CDR3 here is CASGEREALGSYNEQFF. In DNA, the CDR3 is TGTGCCAGCGGGGAGCGGGAGGCGTTGGGCTCCTACAATGAGCAGTTCTTC. Full variable domain (remainder filled in from reference TRBV2 and TRBJ2-1): EPEVTQTPSHQVTQMGQEVILRCVPISNHLYFYWYRQILGQKVEFLVSFYNNEISEKSEIFDDQFSVERPDGSNFTLKIRSTKLEDSAMYFCASGEREALGSYNEQFFGPGTRLTVL.

V usage is TRBV13 and J usage is TRBJ2-2; 13 bases match TRBD2. The germline gives CDR1 PRHDT, CDR2 FYEKMQ (reference sequence). V was pared by 3 bases and J by 1 base, with 2 bases of the junction left unmatched. The CDR3 has 17 amino acids. The CDR3 spells CASSFGLAGVNTGELFF. The CDR3 DNA reads as TGTGCCAGCAGCTTCGGACTAGCGGGAGTGAACACCGGGGAGCTGTTTTTT.

V gene TRBV13 combines with J gene TRBJ2-5; 7 bases match TRBD1. The trim removed 2 bases at V and 2 bases at J, leaving 8 bases unmatched. The CDR3 runs 16 residues. Germline values: CDR1 PRHDT, CDR2 FYEKMQ (reference sequence). CDR3 bases: TGTGCCAGCAGCTTACGGTGGGACAGTTCTCAAGAGACCCAGTACTTC. Amino acid sequence: CASSLRWDSSQETQYF.

This rearrangement joins TRBV27 to TRBJ2-2; D gene ambiguous. The CDR3 runs 17 residues. Germline V gives CDR1 MNHEY, CDR2 SMNVEV (reference sequence). V was trimmed by 2 bases and J by 2 bases, leaving 15 bases between them. CDR3 amino acids: CASSLTVRTHNTGELFF. CDR3 DNA sequence: TGTGCCAGCAGTTTAACGGTCCGTACACACAACACCGGGGAGCTGTTTTTT.

Details on this clone: In the same sample, other DNA sequences code for this CDR3. The gene calls are TRBV7-6 and TRBJ2-7, with D unresolved. The CDR3 sequence is 13 residues long. Trimming pared 1 base from V and 0 bases from J, leaving 4 bases between. CDR1 and CDR2 (germline): SGHVS, FNYEAQ. CDR3 nucleotide sequence: TGTGCCAGCAGCTTAGAGGTCTCCTACGAGCAGTACTTC. Its translation: CASSLEVSYEQYF.

The CDR3 DNA reads as TGTGCCAGCAGCCCGGCAGGGGGGGGGCTTGGCTACACCTTC. Its translation is CASSPAGGGLGYTF. The chain carries TRBV9 and TRBJ1-2, with 7 bases matching TRBD1. This CDR3 has 14 amino acids. CDR1 and CDR2 from the germline V gene are SGDLS and YYNGEE. J gave up 7 bases and V 4 bases, and 10 bases lay outside the gene matches.

The chain joins TRBV7-9 to TRBJ1-6; 7 positions match TRBD1. Germline CDR1 and CDR2: SEHNR and FQNEAQ (reference sequence). V lost 4 bases to trimming and J lost 10 bases; unmatched junction nucleotides: 10. This CDR3 has 15 residues. CDR3 region: CASSSPDRESSPLHF. The CDR3 DNA reads TGTGCCAGCAGCTCTCCCGACAGGGAATCGTCACCCCTCCACTTT.

As for this clone: The identical CDR3 is also encoded by other nucleotide sequences in the sample. The chain carries TRBV4-1 and TRBJ2-2, with 8 bases that match TRBD1. The CDR3 loop spans 13 amino acids. The germline CDR1 and CDR2 sequences are MGHRA and YSYEKL. The V segment lost 6 bases and the J segment 6 bases; nucleotides outside the gene matches: 3. The CDR3 bases are TGCGCCAGCAGTCTACAGGGGGCCGGGGAGCTGTTTTTT. Protein sequence: CASSLQGAGELFF.

Regarding this clone: Additional DNA sequences in this sample encode the identical CDR3. The V and J genes are TRBV6-5 and TRBJ2-1; TRBD1 agrees at 7 bases. The CDR3 spans 14 residues. After removal of 4 bases from V and 4 bases from J, the junction contained 4 bases not matched to a gene. CDR1 and CDR2 (germline): MNHEY, SVGAGI. The CDR3 region has the DNA TGTGCCAGCAGTTCAGGGGGAAGTTACAATGAGCAGTTCTTC. This gives the protein CASSSGGSYNEQFF.

The rearrangement uses TRBV19 and TRBJ2-7; TRBD2 matches at 8 bases. The CDR3 consists of 14 residues. From germline, CDR1 is LNHDA and CDR2 SQIVND (reference sequence). Germline trimming cut 5 bases from V and 3 bases from J; bases unmatched to any gene: 6. The CDR3 sequence is CASSSREGLYEQYF. CDR3 bases: TGTGCCAGTAGTTCACGGGAGGGCCTCTACGAGCAGTACTTC.

About this clone itself: Other DNA variants within this sample encode the same CDR3. This chain uses TRBV27 with TRBJ2-1; D assignment may be TRBD1 or TRBD2 (6 bases each). Germline CDR1 and CDR2: MNHEY and SMNVEV (reference sequence). V was pared by 1 base and J by 0 bases, with 10 bases between. The CDR3 covers 16 residues. CDR3 protein: CASSLLGGSSYNEQFF. CDR3 in DNA: TGTGCCAGCAGTTTATTAGGGGGGAGCTCCTACAATGAGCAGTTCTTC.

This chain joins TRBV4-2 and TRBJ2-7; a weak D match, TRBD1 (5 bases). Germline-derived CDR1 and CDR2 are LGHNA and YNFKEQ. The CDR3 contains 15 residues. With 1 base removed from V and 3 bases from J, the gap between germline ends came to 13 bases. This chain's CDR3 is CASSQVLTESYEQYF. The CDR3 nucleotides read TGTGCCAGCAGCCAAGTTTTGACAGAGAGCTACGAGCAGTACTTC.

Note on this clone: This sample includes further DNA sequences coding for the same CDR3. The gene calls are TRBV5-6 and TRBJ1-1, with a tentative D call TRBD1 (5 bases). The CDR3 extends over 13 amino acids. From germline, CDR1 is SGHDT and CDR2 YYEEEE. Trimming removed 0 bases at V and 6 bases at J, with 9 bases between. CDR3: CASSLVRGAEAFF. CDR3 nucleotide sequence: TGTGCCAGCAGCTTGGTACGGGGGGCTGAAGCTTTCTTT.